This T cell receptor (beta chain) stems from a study of cytomegalovirus exposure and HLA in healthy donors. Study-level findings and limits: Most TCR sequences proved rare, with some public TCRs found in many donors. Researchers reported that a few CMV-associated chains were confirmed in vitro as CMV antigen-specific.

V dropped 5 bases and J dropped 7; count of bases not matched to a gene: 17. CDR3 length: 16 residues. Per germline, CDR1 MDHEN and CDR2 SYDVKM. Sequencing was performed with immunoSEQ multiplex PCR; in TCRdb, only in-frame clones are kept and a portion is missing. The sample has 150,000 to 200,000 clones; around 84% are singletons. Comment on this clone: Its antigen is not identified.

The sample consisted of PBMCs. The V gene is TRBV28, the J gene TRBJ2-7; TRBD2 matches 7 bases. The receptor was isolated from a man between 18 and 35 years old in good health and CMV-seropositive. CDR3 in amino acids: CASSHSLGGRGAEQYF. CDR3 bases: TGTGCCAGCAGTCACTCCTTGGGGGGGAGAGGCGCGGAGCAGTACTTC.